This T cell receptor (beta chain) is drawn from a study of T cells in narcolepsy. On the study more broadly: Enrolled donors included narcolepsy type 1 or type 2 patients and healthy controls.

With V trimmed by 1 base and J by 1 base, 5 bases remained unmatched. Per the germline V gene, CDR1 is SGHTA and CDR2 is FQGNSA. The length of the CDR3 is 18 residues. Overall study results and limits: Autoreactive clone sequences were missing from some blood memory CD4+ repertoires. Comparing one patient's CSF and blood CD4+ clonotypes highlighted HCRT- and TRIB2-specific autoreactive clonotypes. Reportedly, autoreactive clonotypes were serially detected in patients' blood but not controls'.

As to this clone: Its antigen remains unidentified.

TCRdb's copy holds only in-frame clones and misses some; the assay was immunoSEQ multiplex PCR. The sample shows approximately 35,000 clones, about nine tenths of them seen only once. The V gene is TRBV7-2, the J gene TRBJ2-3; 13 nucleotides agree with TRBD2. The material sequenced was CD45RA- memory CD4+ T cells from PBMCs. The receptor was isolated from a human donor with narcolepsy. CDR3 region: CASSLELAGGPGTDTQYF. The CDR3, as DNA: TGTGCCAGCAGCTTAGAACTAGCGGGAGGGCCTGGCACAGATACGCAGTATTTT.